There are a few counts of the clone carrying this TCR beta chain. Its specificity is unknown. Construction of the TCRbeta library involved unique molecular identifiers. Each CDR3 protein is one row after TCRdb ran MiXCR on the PCR reads. Among about a million distinct CDR3 sequences, roughly 29% were seen once, and the ten largest hold roughly 28%. The source of the sample is a study of T-cell reconstitution after alpha-beta-depleted transplantation in children. General study points: Some patients' high day-60 TCRbeta diversity was traced to surviving recipient T cells and thymic progenitors. It was reported that alpha-beta T cells came from several hundred expanded graft clones (about two months after transplant).

Germline values: CDR1 DFQATT, CDR2 SNEGSKA (reference sequence). The V end lost 6 bases, the J end lost 3 bases, and 9 bases lay between the germline ends. The CDR3 is made up of 11 amino acids. The chain couples TRBV20-1 to TRBJ2-7, with D maybe TRBD2 (6 bases). The specimen was PBMCs, mostly from graft donor cells, collected 360 days after TCRalphabeta/CD19-depleted stem cell transplant. The receptor was isolated from a boy under two years old who had a stem cell transplant for SCID, so the T cells may come from the graft donor. CDR3 nucleotide sequence: TGCAGTGCGGTGGGGGGCTACGAGCAGTACTTC. Translating it yields CSAVGGYEQYF.